This TCR beta chain was identified during a study of metastatic and nonmetastatic thyroid tumors. As to this clone: As yet, its antigen is unknown.

Before thyroid surgery, none of the patients had received any treatment. Study observations and caveats: Compared with benign nodules, malignant thyroid tumors were reported to have significantly higher TCR beta diversity in both blood and tumor.

The germline V gene encodes CDR1 SEHNR and CDR2 FQNEAQ (reference sequence). This CDR3 has 14 amino acids. The V and J ends lost 4 bases and 5 bases respectively, with 14 bases between them. Through MiXCR, TCRdb re-clonotyped the PCR reads. The sample consists of around 30,000 clones, around 20% of them appearing once. The sequence came from a female donor with papillary thyroid cancer or a benign thyroid nodule (not recorded which). Some clones in this sample may be carry-over from other donors' samples. This chain uses TRBV7-9 with TRBJ1-1, with D unclear. What was sequenced was blood. CDR3 loop: CASSSTVFSTEAFF. CDR3 DNA sequence: TGTGCCAGCAGCTCGACGGTTTTTAGTACTGAAGCTTTCTTT.